Listed below are T cell receptor beta chains from one sample, sequenced in a study of blood T cell repertoires in COVID-19. TCRdb's copy holds only in-frame clones and misses some; the assay was immunoSEQ multiplex PCR. The sample holds fewer than 200,000 clones, 80% to 90% seen once. Sample: peripheral blood. All receptors come from a man in his 70s with active or convalescent COVID-19. Both conserved end residues are part of each CDR3. Fields, in order: V gene, D gene, clone size, J gene, CDR3 protein, CDR3 DNA. The D gene is left open where the match is weak. Rows may omit the clone size; those that give it use once, few, many or a size class.

TRBV27	-	-	TRBJ1-5	CASRKQGILINQPQHF	TGTGCCAGCCGGAAGCAGGGTATCTTAATCAATCAGCCCCAGCATTTT
TRBV6-5	-	-	TRBJ2-7	CASSPTSYEQYF	TGTGCCAGCAGTCCTACTAGCTACGAGCAGTACTTC
TRBV19	-	-	TRBJ1-3	CASRSGSSGNTIYF	TGTGCCAGTAGATCAGGCAGTTCTGGAAACACCATATATTTT
TRBV6-5	TRBD1	-	TRBJ1-1	CASSRGTGVNTEAFF	TGTGCCAGCAGCCGGGGGACAGGGGTTAACACTGAAGCTTTCTTT
TRBV6-2/TRBV6-3	TRBD1	-	TRBJ1-2	CASSTRGQGYGYTF	TGTGCCAGCAGTACCCGGGGACAGGGGTATGGCTACACCTTC
TRBV7-9	TRBD1	-	TRBJ1-2	CASSLATGGYYGYTF	TGTGCCAGCAGCTTAGCGACAGGGGGATACTATGGCTACACCTTC
TRBV9	TRBD1	-	TRBJ2-7	CASSVNRQGGEQYF	TGTGCCAGCAGCGTAAACCGACAGGGGGGCGAGCAGTACTTC
TRBV28	-	-	TRBJ1-1	CASSPRLMNTEAFF	TGTGCCAGCAGTCCACGACTGATGAACACTGAAGCTTTCTTT
TRBV7-6	TRBD1	-	TRBJ2-5	CASSVGQGKRETQYF	TGTGCCAGCAGCGTTGGACAGGGGAAGAGGGAGACCCAGTACTTC
TRBV13	-	few	TRBJ1-6	CASSLGGSSYNSPLHF	TGTGCCAGCAGCTTAGGGGGCTCCTCCTATAATTCACCCCTCCACTTT
TRBV19	TRBD2	-	TRBJ2-1	CASSGRAGLGAGGPFSYNEQFF	TGTGCCAGTAGTGGCCGGGCAGGGCTTGGTGCGGGAGGGCCTTTCTCCTACAATGAGCAGTTCTTC
TRBV20-1	-	-	TRBJ2-1	CSASSETSYNEQFF	TGCAGTGCTAGTAGTGAAACCAGCTACAATGAGCAGTTCTTC
TRBV18	-	-	TRBJ1-2	CASSPPAGNYGYTF	TGTGCCAGCTCACCACCCGCAGGGAACTATGGCTACACCTTC
TRBV7-2	TRBD1	once	TRBJ1-2	CASSPRAQDRGYTF	TGTGCCAGCAGCCCCAGAGCCCAGGACAGGGGTTACACCTTC